This T cell receptor (beta chain) is from a study of blood T cell repertoires in COVID-19. This CDR3 is 17 amino acids long. Germline CDR1 reads MGHRA; CDR2 reads YSYEKL. The V segment lost 0 bases and the J segment 1 base; nucleotides outside the gene matches: 6. Cohorts were determined from participant-reported clinical history. Here immunoSEQ multiplex PCR was the method, and the copy in TCRdb shows in-frame clones only, minus some. The repertoire holds about 390,000 clones, with 85% to 90% as singletons. Sequencing input: PBMCs or T cells enriched from blood (not recorded which). This sequence originates from a woman between 45 and 60 years old who had recovered from COVID-19. This chain joins TRBV4-1 and TRBJ2-3; 8 bases line up with TRBD2. The CDR3 loop is CASSQEAAGAGTDTQYF. The CDR3 bases are TGCGCCAGCAGCCAAGAGGCAGCGGGGGCTGGCACAGATACGCAGTATTTT.